This T cell receptor (beta chain) was sequenced for a study of blood T cell repertoires in COVID-19. Study as a whole: Sources were T cells, B-cell-depleted T cells, or PBMCs; the material itself was cDNA or gDNA.

Participants were aged about 18 to 100 years from about 25 US areas. Clinical history as reported by participants underpinned cohort assignment. Per the study methods: Amplification from reference gene primers served as the basis for estimated nucleated cell counts. Repertoires were generated with immunoSEQ multiplex PCR, while TCRdb's copy carries only in-frame clones and drops some. The V and J calls and clone size come from that table; D and trimming were worked out from the DNA. Here the sample spans some 380,000 clones, nearly 90% being singletons. The CDR3 has 13 amino acids. The germline CDR1 and CDR2 sequences are GTSNPN and SVGIG (reference sequence). V shed 5 bases and J 4 bases; nucleotides not matched to a gene: 3.

Sequencing was carried out using PBMCs or T cells enriched from blood (not recorded which). The chain employs TRBV30 and TRBJ2-1; 9 nucleotides agree with TRBD1. The TCR was taken from a woman between 40 and 55 years old with acute COVID-19. CDR3 sequence: CAWDRGVYNEQFF. For the CDR3, the DNA is TGTGCCTGGGACAGGGGGGTGTACAATGAGCAGTTCTTC.